What follows is one T cell receptor (beta chain) and its context. Its antigen remains unidentified. The data were produced on a NextSeq 550. The Human TCR Profiling Kit (MiLaboratory) was used to make UMI-labeled 5' RACE TRB cDNA libraries. The full amount of extracted RNA was used for cDNA synthesis, and the full amount of resulting cDNA was used for PCR amplification. Libraries were prepared in parallel with an identical number of PCR cycles. As for how the authors treated the data: MIGEC and MiXCR extracted about 53,000 +/- 10,000 unique UMI-labeled TRB cDNA molecules per library, requiring at least two reads per UMI. An average of roughly 40,000 +/- 10,000 functional in-frame TRB CDR3 nucleotide clonotypes without stop codons was found per library. Diversity metrics, including normalized Shannon-Wiener and Chao1, were computed in VDJtools after downsampling to 5000 UMI-labeled TRB molecules per sample. VDJtools was used to calculate clonotype-size-weighted physicochemical properties of the central five CDR3 residues, namely interaction energy, strength, volume and Kidera factor 4. Following TCRdb reprocessing, every CDR3 protein sequence forms one entry, and DNA is not provided. These V and J calls derive from TCRdb rather than the authors' analysis. This sample's table lists 130,000 to 150,000 distinct CDR3 sequences. The ten largest clones capture over 0.25% of the sample.

Each CD8+ T cell subset was flow-sorted in triplicate, with over 250,000 cells per subset placed directly into RLT lysis buffer. Naive CD8+ T cells were defined stringently as CD45RO-CCR7+CD27+CD95- to exclude memory contaminants. Using standard density gradient centrifugation, peripheral blood mononuclear cells were isolated from buffy coats. A FACSAria III was used to flow-sort naive CD8+ T cells into CXCR3-negative and CXCR3-positive populations. Total RNA was extracted from sorted cells with an RNeasy Mini Kit. These data belong to a study of CXCR3-negative and CXCR3-positive naive CD8 T cells (dated by TCRdb to about 2019). Looking at the study overall: In total, approximately 130 million TRB reads were obtained, or roughly 1.5 +/- 0.3 million reads per library. For the TRBV-TRBJ cluster analysis, the naive subsets came from 5 donors, while the memory cells came from 3 donors. The diversity and physicochemical repertoire analyses included some 11 donors pooled from two independent experiments.

Results and caveats for the whole study, not just this receptor: Naive CXCR3-negative and CXCR3-positive cells from the same donor showed similar TRBV-TRBJ usage, whereas memory cells showed distinct patterns. Freshly isolated PBMCs were used for most assays because CXCR3 expression partially decreased after cryopreservation. Surface CD5, linked to self-reactivity in mice, was comparable between naive subsets; TCR interaction strength was therefore also inferred from TRB CDR3 physicochemical properties. Comparably high repertoire diversity was found in both naive subsets, whereas much lower repertoire diversity was found in memory CD8+ T cells. Compared with CXCR3-negative naive cells, CXCR3-positive naive cells had TRB CDR3s with higher hydrophobicity (lower Kidera factor 4), lower energy, and higher strength and volume indices.

There are 16 amino acids in the CDR3, from cysteine to phenylalanine inclusive. The coding DNA is unavailable. Sequences MNHEY (CDR1) and SVGAGI (CDR2) are obtained from the germline V gene. The sequence was collected from a human donor in good health. Some clones in this sample may be carry-over from other donors' samples. Source material: naive CXCR3+ CD8+ T cells from blood. Interpreted using the paper, the cell subset or site label stands for: CD45RO-CCR7+CD27+CD95- naive CD8+ T cells expressing CXCR3 (TNR3+). The chain joins TRBV6-5 to TRBJ2-2; without DNA, the TCRdb call of TRBD1 cannot be checked. The CDR3 region reads CASSYGVQGEGGGLFF.